This T cell receptor beta chain was found in a study of cytomegalovirus exposure and HLA in healthy donors. The germline V and J ends were trimmed by 8 bases and 0 bases, with 16 bases remaining between them. Looked up from germline, CDR1 is SQVTM and CDR2 is ANQGSEA. The CDR3 consists of 14 residues. The PCR employed 60 Vbeta primers together with 13 Jbeta primers. The table came from immunoSEQ multiplex PCR; TCRdb's copy has only in-frame clones and leaves some out. The sample records 100,000 to 150,000 clones, roughly 80% being singletons. Sequenced: PBMCs. The genes are TRBV29-1 and TRBJ1-2; D is ambiguous. This TCR came from a girl aged 2-15 years in good health and CMV-seronegative. The CDR3 is CSFGGSEANYGYTF. CDR3 nucleotides: TGCAGCTTCGGTGGATCGGAGGCTAACTATGGCTACACCTTC.